What follows are 31 T cell receptor beta chains derived from one specimen sequenced in a study of blood T cell repertoires in COVID-19. The method was immunoSEQ multiplex PCR; TCRdb's version includes in-frame clones alone and lacks a portion of them. The sample gives more than 40,000 clones, approximately 89% of which show up once; about 17% is in the top ten. The source material was peripheral blood. The receptors originated from a man aged 55 to 69 with active or convalescent COVID-19.

The chain uses TRBV18 and TRBJ1-6, with D possibly being TRBD1 (6 bases). This CDR3 spans 16 amino acids. V lost 2 bases to trimming and J lost 5 bases, with 13 bases between them. Germline V CDR1 and CDR2: KGHSH, LQKENI. In DNA, the CDR3 is TGTGCCAGCTCACCAACGGGGGGCAAGGATAATTCACCCCTCCACTTT. It specifies CASSPTGGKDNSPLHF. The full variable domain, with the rest looked up from reference TRBV18 and TRBJ1-6, is NAGVMQNPRHLVRRRGQEARLRCSPMKGHSHVYWYRQLPEEGLKFMVYLQKENIIDESGMPKERFSAEFPKEGPSILRIQQVVRGDSAAYFCASSPTGGKDNSPLHFGNGTRLTVT.

V usage is TRBV7-3 and J usage is TRBJ1-5; 7 nucleotides align to TRBD1. Trimming took 1 base from V and 0 from J; bases not matched to a gene: 6. The germline V gene encodes CDR1 SGHTA and CDR2 FQGTGA. The CDR3 contains 17 residues. Here the CDR3 DNA reads TGTGCCAGCAGCTTAAGGGACAGCAGTTATAGCAATCAGCCCCAGCATTTT. Residues: CASSLRDSSYSNQPQHF.

The chain couples TRBV6-2 or TRBV6-3 to TRBJ2-7, with D possibly being TRBD2 (6 bases). The V and J ends lost 2 bases and 0 bases respectively, with 14 bases between them. The CDR3 covers 16 residues. Germline values: CDR1 MNHEY, CDR2 SVGEGT. CDR3 DNA sequence: TGTGCCAGCAGTTACAGGGGACTGTCGAGCTCCTACGAGCAGTACTTC. It yields the protein CASSYRGLSSSYEQYF.

The genes are TRBV5-1 and TRBJ2-7; tentatively, D is TRBD1 (6 bases). Trimming removed 5 bases from V and 0 bases from J, with 15 bases in between. The V gene's germline CDR1 is SGHRS and CDR2 YFSETQ. There are 15 residues in the CDR3. Here the CDR3 reads CASSKTGPASYEQYF. The CDR3 nucleotides read TGCGCCAGCAGTAAGACAGGACCTGCCTCCTACGAGCAGTACTTC.

This sequence joins TRBV5-1 and TRBJ2-3; 7 nucleotides line up with TRBD2. This CDR3 has 16 amino acids. CDR1 and CDR2 (germline): SGHRS, YFSETQ. V dropped 4 bases and J dropped 4; count of bases not matched to a gene: 12. CDR3 bases: TGCGCCAGCAGCCCCTTGGAGCGGGGCAGAGCAGATACGCAGTATTTT. It translates to CASSPLERGRADTQYF.

The rearrangement uses TRBV27 and TRBJ1-5; no clear D. Trimming left V 0 bases short and J 0 bases short, with 9 bases between. Germline V gives CDR1 MNHEY, CDR2 SMNVEV (reference sequence). The CDR3 covers 16 residues. Here the CDR3 reads CASSLSGRSSNQPQHF. The CDR3 DNA reads as TGTGCCAGCAGTTTATCGGGCAGATCTAGCAATCAGCCCCAGCATTTT.

The CDR3 coding sequence is TGTGCCAGCAGTTACGCCAAGGGGTACGAGCAGTACTTC. Amino acid sequence: CASSYAKGYEQYF. The V gene is TRBV12-3 or TRBV12-4, the J gene TRBJ2-7, with a possible D match to TRBD1 (5 bases). This CDR3 region has 13 residues. V was shortened by 4 bases and J by 4 bases, with 11 bases between the two germline ends.

This clone was seen once. The V call is TRBV2, the J call TRBJ1-4; D gene uncertain. V was clipped by 6 bases and J by 8 bases, with 16 bases between them. The CDR3 has 14 amino acids. Germline assignment: CDR1 SNHLY and CDR2 FYNNEI. Here the CDR3 reads CASSPTNGYEKLFF. In nucleotides, the CDR3 is TGTGCCAGCAGCCCAACGAACGGGTACGAAAAACTGTTTTTT.

V gene TRBV6-2 or TRBV6-3 combines with J gene TRBJ2-3, with 9 bases identical to TRBD2. This CDR3 is 15 amino acids long. V shed 5 bases, J shed 4 bases, and the junction held 7 bases outside the gene matches. CDR1 is MNHEY and CDR2 is SVGEGT in the germline V gene. The DNA for the CDR3 is TGTGCCAGCAGTAGGGAGCGGGGGGCCGCAGATACGCAGTATTTT. This encodes CASSRERGAADTQYF.

This chain joins TRBV19 and TRBJ2-1, with 7 bases that match TRBD1. The trim removed 6 bases at V and 6 bases at J, leaving 8 bases unmatched. This CDR3 comprises 14 residues. Germline V CDR1 and CDR2: LNHDA, SQIVND (reference sequence). Here the CDR3 DNA reads TGTGCCAGTAGGGACCGGGACAGACTCAATGAGCAGTTCTTC. Translated, it gives CASRDRDRLNEQFF.

This sequence joins TRBV11-3 and TRBJ2-3; 7 bases match TRBD1. The germline V gene encodes CDR1 SGHNT and CDR2 YENEEA. V trimming: 5 bases; J trimming: 3 bases; junction bases outside the gene matches: 11. This CDR3 has 16 residues. CDR3: CASSPRDSSGTDTQYF. The CDR3 DNA follows: TGTGCCAGCAGCCCCCGGGACAGTAGTGGTACAGATACGCAGTATTTT. The whole variable domain, remainder taken from reference TRBV11-3 and TRBJ2-3, is EAGVVQSPRYKIIEKKQPVAFWCNPISGHNTLYWYLQNLGQGPELLIRYENEEAVDDSQLPKDRFSAERLKGVDSTLKIQPAELGDSAVYLCASSPRDSSGTDTQYFGPGTRLTVL.

V usage is TRBV10-3 and J usage is TRBJ2-1, with TRBD2 matching over 9 bases. The CDR3 is made up of 13 amino acids. The junction had 2 bases not matched to a gene; V was cut back by 11 bases and J by 0 bases. Germline V lookup: CDR1 ENHRY, CDR2 SYGVKD. Here the CDR3 reads CAATSGSYNEQFF. CDR3 sequence (DNA): TGTGCCGCGACTAGCGGCTCCTACAATGAGCAGTTCTTC.

This clone was recorded a few times. J is TRBJ1-2 and V is TRBV5-1; tentatively, D is TRBD1 (6 bases). Trimming shortened V by 0 bases and J by 4 bases, and 19 bases separated the two germline ends. CDR1 SGHRS and CDR2 YFSETQ come from the germline V gene. CDR3 length: 17 residues. CDR3: CASSLGRTASTFYGYTF. CDR3 sequence (DNA): TGCGCCAGCAGCTTGGGGCGGACAGCCTCTACTTTCTATGGCTACACCTTC.

This clone was found a few times. This chain uses TRBV27 with TRBJ2-6; D is undetermined. The germline gives CDR1 MNHEY, CDR2 SMNVEV (reference sequence). This CDR3 region has 15 residues. The V end was cut by 3 bases, the J end by 0 bases, with 6 bases between. CDR3 coding DNA: TGTGCCAGCAGTTTGTGGAGCTCTGGGGCCAACGTCCTGACTTTC. Its protein is CASSLWSSGANVLTF.

By sample fraction, this clone is medium-sized. The chain employs TRBV7-2 and TRBJ1-1; weak D call: TRBD1 (6 bases). Trimming shortened V by 4 bases and J by 6 bases, and 12 bases separated the two germline ends. Germline-derived CDR1 and CDR2 are SGHTA and FQGNSA. The CDR3 is 13 amino acids. The CDR3 loop is CASSSTGSSEAFF. CDR3 DNA sequence: TGTGCCAGCAGCTCTACAGGGTCTTCTGAAGCTTTCTTT.

V is TRBV12-3 or TRBV12-4 and J is TRBJ2-3, with 8 bases aligning to TRBD1. V shed 6 bases and J 6 bases; nucleotides not matched to a gene: 2. This CDR3 is built from 12 residues. CDR3 protein: CASSRTGDTQYF. The CDR3 DNA reads as TGTGCCAGCAGCAGGACAGGGGATACGCAGTATTTT.

J is TRBJ2-3 and V is TRBV11-3; tentatively, D is TRBD1 (6 bases). CDR1 and CDR2 (germline): SGHNT, YENEEA. V gave up 1 base and J gave up 2 bases, with 13 bases separating them. The CDR3 is 16 amino acids. The CDR3 DNA follows: TGTGCCAGCAGCTTAGGGCAGGGGTCCTACACAGATACGCAGTATTTT. This translates into CASSLGQGSYTDTQYF. Using reference TRBV11-3 and TRBJ2-3 for the parts outside the CDR3, the full variable domain is EAGVVQSPRYKIIEKKQPVAFWCNPISGHNTLYWYLQNLGQGPELLIRYENEEAVDDSQLPKDRFSAERLKGVDSTLKIQPAELGDSAVYLCASSLGQGSYTDTQYFGPGTRLTVL.

The rearrangement uses TRBV18 and TRBJ1-3; 8 bases map to TRBD1. Germline V gene lookup returns CDR1 KGHSH and CDR2 LQKENI. This CDR3 is 15 amino acids long. Trimming removed 6 bases from V and 2 bases from J; junction bases left unmatched: 6. The CDR3 spells CASSPQQGAGNTIYF. CDR3 coding DNA: TGTGCCAGCTCGCCTCAACAGGGGGCTGGAAACACCATATATTTT.

This chain connects TRBV30 to TRBJ2-1; 7 positions agree with TRBD1. Trimming took 5 bases from V and 4 from J; bases not matched to a gene: 2. This CDR3 has 12 amino acids. Germline V lookup: CDR1 GTSNPN, CDR2 SVGIG (reference sequence). The CDR3 is CAWGQEYNEQFF. The CDR3 DNA sequence: TGTGCCTGGGGACAGGAATACAATGAGCAGTTCTTC. The variable domain in full, with the rest retrieved from reference TRBV30 and TRBJ2-1, is SQTIHQWPATLVQPVGSPLSLECTVEGTSNPNLYWYRQAAGRGLQLLFYSVGIGQISSEVPQNLSASRPQDRQFILSSKKLLLSDSGFYLCAWGQEYNEQFFGPGTRLTVL.

In the case of this clone: The sample carries other DNA sequences with the same CDR3. The J gene is TRBJ2-3, the V gene TRBV5-1, with 12 bases that match TRBD2. Trimming removed 4 bases from V and 1 base from J; junction bases left unmatched: 4. CDR1 is SGHRS, CDR2 YFSETQ, per germline. The CDR3 runs 16 residues. The CDR3, as DNA: TGCGCCAGCAGCCTCTGGACTAGCGGGGGCACAGATACGCAGTATTTT. Protein sequence: CASSLWTSGGTDTQYF.

This chain links TRBV25-1 with TRBJ1-2, with D possibly being TRBD1 (5 bases). The CDR3 totals 12 residues. CDR1 and CDR2 from the germline V gene are MGHDK and SYGVNS. V was pared by 8 bases and J by 9 bases, with 16 bases between. In nucleotides, the CDR3 is TGTGCCAGCCATATTTCCGGGGGAAGCTACACCTTC. It codes for CASHISGGSYTF.

Only one count was recorded for this clone. The J gene is TRBJ1-1, the V gene TRBV28, with D hard to call. The CDR3 has 14 amino acids. V lost 10 bases to trimming and J lost 5 bases, with 20 bases between them. Germline CDR1 is MDHEN and CDR2 is SYDVKM. The CDR3 DNA is TGTGCCACCTCACCGGGCGGGGATTTTACTGAAGCTTTCTTT. Translating it yields CATSPGGDFTEAFF.

The chain recombines TRBV15 with TRBJ1-5, with 9 positions matching TRBD1. The germline V gene has CDR1 LNHNV and CDR2 YYDKDF (reference sequence). Losses at the gene ends were 1 base for V and 4 bases for J; bases not matched to a gene: 2. The CDR3 totals 15 residues. CDR3 sequence reads: CATSRVGTGNQPQHF. CDR3 sequence (DNA): TGTGCCACCAGCAGAGTTGGGACAGGGAATCAGCCCCAGCATTTT. The variable domain in full, completed from reference TRBV15 and TRBJ1-5, reads DAMVIQNPRYQVTQFGKPVTLSCSQTLNHNVMYWYQQKSSQAPKLLFHYYDKDFNNEADTPDNFQSRRPNTSFCFLDIRSPGLGDTAMYLCATSRVGTGNQPQHFGDGTRLSIL.

This chain joins TRBV4-1 and TRBJ2-2, with a tentative D call TRBD2 (5 bases). The CDR3 consists of 16 residues. Per the germline V gene, CDR1 is MGHRA and CDR2 is YSYEKL. Trimming took off 6 bases at V and 0 bases at J, with 14 bases between the two ends. The CDR3 bases are TGCGCCAGCAGTCCCCCTGGCGGGCCGAACACCGGGGAGCTGTTTTTT. Translated, it gives CASSPPGGPNTGELFF.

This clone was detected only once. This chain connects TRBV3-1 (or the pseudogene TRBV3-2) to TRBJ2-1; D is unclear. This CDR3 region has 13 residues. Per germline, CDR1 LGHDT and CDR2 YNNKEL (reference sequence). Trimming removed 4 bases from V and 5 bases from J, with 9 bases in between. The CDR3: CASSPWAHNEQFF. CDR3 in DNA: TGTGCCAGCAGCCCCTGGGCCCACAATGAGCAGTTCTTC.

The gene calls are TRBV6-5 and TRBJ2-6; 7 nucleotides align to TRBD1. This CDR3 region has 15 residues. V was clipped by 8 bases and J by 0 bases; unmatched bases: 4. From germline, CDR1 is MNHEY and CDR2 SVGAGI. The CDR3 DNA sequence: TGTGCCAGCCACAGGGGTTACTCTGGGGCCAACGTCCTGACTTTC. It codes for CASHRGYSGANVLTF.

This clone was observed a single time. The chain couples TRBV19 to TRBJ1-1; possible D gene TRBD1, 6 bases. This CDR3 is built from 17 residues. Germline CDR1 and CDR2: LNHDA and SQIVND (reference sequence). V lost 6 bases to trimming and J lost 0 bases, with 20 bases between them. Here the CDR3 reads CASSGARTAPLNTEAFF. The CDR3 DNA is TGTGCCAGTAGCGGCGCCAGGACAGCCCCTTTGAACACTGAAGCTTTCTTT.

The gene calls are TRBV2 and TRBJ1-1, with a weak D call TRBD1 (6 bases). The CDR3 loop spans 15 amino acids. The germline V gene encodes CDR1 SNHLY and CDR2 FYNNEI. The V and J ends lost 7 bases and 0 bases respectively, with 15 bases between them. The CDR3: CASTFRTGMNTEAFF. The DNA for the CDR3 is TGTGCCAGCACGTTTAGAACAGGGATGAACACTGAAGCTTTCTTT. Using reference TRBV2 and TRBJ1-1 for the parts outside the CDR3, the full variable domain is EPEVTQTPSHQVTQMGQEVILRCVPISNHLYFYWYRQILGQKVEFLVSFYNNEISEKSEIFDDQFSVERPDGSNFTLKIRSTKLEDSAMYFCASTFRTGMNTEAFFGQGTRLTVV.

V and J are TRBV5-1 and TRBJ2-5; D is perhaps TRBD1 (6 bases). Germline values: CDR1 SGHRS, CDR2 YFSETQ. The CDR3 sequence is 15 residues long. Trimming stripped 4 bases from V and 1 base from J, with 14 bases between. CDR3 DNA: TGCGCCAGCAGCGGGACACTCAACATCCAAGAGACCCAGTACTTC. Protein product: CASSGTLNIQETQYF.

V usage is TRBV6-6 and J usage is TRBJ1-6, with D unresolved. The CDR3 has 16 amino acids. CDR1 and CDR2 from the germline V gene are MNHNY and SVGAGI (reference sequence). V lost 0 bases, J lost 6 bases, and 12 bases lay in between. Here the CDR3 reads CASSYSLRGFNSPLHF. The DNA of the CDR3 is TGTGCCAGCAGTTACTCTTTGCGAGGGTTTAATTCACCCCTCCACTTT.

The rearrangement uses TRBV4-1 and TRBJ1-4, with 7 bases matching TRBD1. The CDR3 runs 16 residues. V was pared by 5 bases and J by 6 bases, with 12 bases of the junction left unmatched. The germline V gene encodes CDR1 MGHRA and CDR2 YSYEKL. The CDR3, as DNA: TGCGCCAGCAGCGGACAGGCACAGGCGCTTTATGAAAAACTGTTTTTT. Protein: CASSGQAQALYEKLFF.